These T cell receptor beta chains were read from a single sample in a study of cytomegalovirus exposure and HLA in healthy donors. The data were produced by immunoSEQ multiplex PCR, yet TCRdb's version contains in-frame clones alone and is incomplete. The repertoire holds under 250,000 clones, with around 73% as singletons. Input material: PBMCs. Receptors originate from a male donor in good health and CMV-seronegative. The CDR3 runs from the conserved cysteine through the conserved F or W. D genes are given only for firm matches. Size tells how often a clone was seen (once, few, many) or the class of an expanded clone, and some rows leave it out.

v_call	j_call	d_call	clone_size	cdr3_nt	cdr3_aa
TRBV10-2	TRBJ2-7	TRBD2	.	TGCGCCAGCAGCCTCGGCCGCGGGAGGTTCTACGAGCAGTACTTC	CASSLGRGRFYEQYF
TRBV7-6	TRBJ2-1	TRBD2	.	TGTGCCAGCAGCTTAGGCGCTAGCGGTTACAATGAGCAGTTCTTC	CASSLGASGYNEQFF
TRBV28	TRBJ1-3	TRBD1	.	TGTGCCAGCAGTTTAGGACAGGGGGCAGCTGGAAACACCATATATTTT	CASSLGQGAAGNTIYF
TRBV11-2	TRBJ2-7	TRBD2	.	TGTGCCAGCAGCTTTGAGCGGGGGGGCCACGAGCAGTACTTC	CASSFERGGHEQYF
TRBV5-5	TRBJ2-7	TRBD2	.	TGTGCCAGCAGAAGCGGGACTAGACCCTACCCGGACTCCTACGAGCAGTACTTC	CASRSGTRPYPDSYEQYF
TRBV6-5	TRBJ2-3	.	.	TGTGCCAGCAGTCCTGACCCGGAGAGAACAGATACGCAGTATTTT	CASSPDPERTDTQYF
TRBV7-2	TRBJ2-3	.	once	TGTGCCAGCAGCTTAGGAGCTAGCACAGATACGCAGTATTTT	CASSLGASTDTQYF
TRBV6-5	TRBJ1-2	.	few	TGTGCCAGCAGTGAGACAGGAGTGGGCTACACCTTC	CASSETGVGYTF
TRBV15	TRBJ1-5	.	.	TGTGCCACCAACAGAGATTATAGCAATCAGCCCCAGCATTTT	CATNRDYSNQPQHF
TRBV7-8	TRBJ2-1	.	once	TGTGCCAGCAGCTTGGAGGACTCGTCCTACAATGAGCAGTTCTTC	CASSLEDSSYNEQFF
TRBV7-9	TRBJ2-5	.	.	TGTGCGTCGCGGCAGCTCGGGGAGACCCAGTACTTC	CASRQLGETQYF
TRBV19	TRBJ2-7	TRBD1	few	TGTGCCACCCAGCGGGGACAGGGGGCTTACGAGCAGTACTTC	CATQRGQGAYEQYF
TRBV4-1	TRBJ2-7	TRBD1	.	TGCGCCAGCAGCGGGACAGCCTCCTACGAGCAGTACTTC	CASSGTASYEQYF
TRBV6-6	TRBJ1-1	TRBD1	.	TGTGCCAGCAGCCAGGGGGCTACTGAAGCTTTCTTT	CASSQGATEAFF
TRBV5-6	TRBJ2-7	TRBD2	few	TGTGCCAGCAGCTCCGGGCTAGCGGGAGATATTTTGGCCTACGAGCAGTACTTC	CASSSGLAGDILAYEQYF
TRBV6-1	TRBJ1-6	.	.	TGTGCCAGCAGTGGTGGACAGTATAATTCACCCCTCCACTTT	CASSGGQYNSPLHF
TRBV6-5	TRBJ1-5	TRBD1	.	TGTGCCAGCAGCCGAACAGGGGGCATCAATCAGCCCCAGCATTTT	CASSRTGGINQPQHF
TRBV6-6	TRBJ2-3	.	.	TGTGCCGTCTCCCGAGATACGCAGTATTTT	CAVSRDTQYF
TRBV12-5	TRBJ1-2	.	.	TGTGCTAGTGGGCGGGGCAACTATGGCTACACCTTC	CASGRGNYGYTF
TRBV5-1	TRBJ2-7	.	.	TGCGCCAGCAGCGAGGACAGTACGAGGGAGCAGTACTTC	CASSEDSTREQYF
TRBV18	TRBJ2-7	TRBD1	.	TGTGCCAGCTCAGGACAGGGCAGGGAATCCTACGAGCAGTACTTC	CASSGQGRESYEQYF
TRBV5-1	TRBJ2-5	TRBD2	.	TGCGCCAGCAGCGTGACTAGCGGGGGGGCTGGGGCCCAGTACTTC	CASSVTSGGAGAQYF
TRBV5-1	TRBJ2-3	.	.	TGCGCCAGCAGCTTGTGGGGGGATAGCACAGATACGCAGTATTTT	CASSLWGDSTDTQYF
TRBV7-2	TRBJ2-1	.	.	TGTGCCAGCAGCGAGACCGGGACTCACAATGAGCAGTTCTTC	CASSETGTHNEQFF
TRBV5-1	TRBJ2-7	TRBD1	.	TGCGCCAGCAGAGGGGGCCCCAGCTCCTACGAGCAGTACTTC	CASRGGPSSYEQYF
TRBV2	TRBJ2-7	TRBD1	.	TGTGCCAGCAGTGACATTGGGACAGGGGGCGCGGGCCACACCTACGAGCAGTACTTC	CASSDIGTGGAGHTYEQYF
TRBV28	TRBJ1-1	.	.	TGTGCCAGCTTCGGGAACACTGAAGCTTTCTTT	CASFGNTEAFF
TRBV6-6	TRBJ2-1	TRBD2	.	TGTGCCAGCAGTACCCCCGGACTAGCGGGCTATGCTGAGCAGTTCTTC	CASSTPGLAGYAEQFF
TRBV7-9	TRBJ2-3	TRBD2	.	TGTGCCAGCTTTATAGCGGGGGTCAGGGATACGCAGTATTTT	CASFIAGVRDTQYF
TRBV19	TRBJ2-3	.	.	TGTGCCAGTAGTGTCTACGTTGGGGGGAAGGATACGCAGTATTTT	CASSVYVGGKDTQYF
TRBV4-1	TRBJ1-5	TRBD1	.	TGCGCCAGCAGCCACAGACAGGGCCCTAGCAATCAGCCCCAGCATTTT	CASSHRQGPSNQPQHF
TRBV27	TRBJ2-7	TRBD2	.	TGTGCCAGCAGTCTCACTAGCGGGATGATATACGAGCAGTACTTC	CASSLTSGMIYEQYF
TRBV19	TRBJ1-5	.	.	TGTGCCAGTAGTTATCGTCCAGGCTCCTATCAGCCCCAGCATTTT	CASSYRPGSYQPQHF
TRBV28	TRBJ1-4	.	.	TGTGCCAGCAGTCCTACAGGGCCTCAAGGGGAAAAACTGTTTTTT	CASSPTGPQGEKLFF
TRBV25-1	TRBJ2-7	.	.	TGTGCCAGCAGTGAGGCGGACTATGACGAGCAGTACTTC	CASSEADYDEQYF
TRBV7-2	TRBJ2-1	TRBD2	.	TGTGCCAGCAGCTTAGCGAGCGGGAACTACAATGAGCAGTTCTTC	CASSLASGNYNEQFF
TRBV19	TRBJ2-3	TRBD1	.	TGTGCCAGTGCCAGGGGGAGTGGGGCAGATACGCAGTATTTT	CASARGSGADTQYF
TRBV19	TRBJ2-7	.	.	TGTGCCAGTAGTATCCTCCTAGCCTACGAGCAGTACTTC	CASSILLAYEQYF
TRBV2	TRBJ2-3	.	.	TGTGCCAGCAGTATCGAACAGGGTGGTATCGCAGATACGCAGTATTTT	CASSIEQGGIADTQYF
TRBV6-5	TRBJ2-1	TRBD1	.	TGTGCCAGCAGTTACTCGAGGGGGCAGTGGAATGAGCAGTTCTTC	CASSYSRGQWNEQFF
TRBV5-4	TRBJ2-7	TRBD1	.	TGTGCCAGCAGCCAGGAAGGGACAGGGGGCTCCTACGAGCAGTACTTC	CASSQEGTGGSYEQYF
TRBV6-5	TRBJ1-5	.	.	TGTGCCAACAGCCTCAACGGCGGGGGAGGTCAGCCCCAGCATTTT	CANSLNGGGGQPQHF
TRBV30	TRBJ1-1	TRBD1	.	TGTGCCTGGAGAACAGGGGCTGAAGCTTTCTTT	CAWRTGAEAFF
TRBV27	TRBJ2-2	.	.	TGTGCCAGCAGTTTGGCAGGGATAGGTGCCGGGGAGCTGTTTTTT	CASSLAGIGAGELFF
TRBV5-1	TRBJ2-7	.	.	TGCGCCAGCAGCTTGGAGGGGGATTTGGGCTACGAGCAGTACTTC	CASSLEGDLGYEQYF
TRBV5-8	TRBJ1-5	.	.	TGTGCCAGCAGCTTGCTTCAGGGCAGTCAGCCCCAGCATTTT	CASSLLQGSQPQHF
TRBV2	TRBJ2-1	.	.	TGTGCCAGCAACACCAATGAGCAGTTCTTC	CASNTNEQFF
TRBV4-2	TRBJ2-3	.	.	TGTGCCAGCAGCCAAGACCCTTACCGTGGAGGGGTCTCTGTTAACGCGCAGTATTTT	CASSQDPYRGGVSVNAQYF
TRBV7-9	TRBJ2-7	.	.	TGTGCCAGCAGCCTTCACAGTCTGAGTCACGAGCAGTACTTC	CASSLHSLSHEQYF
TRBV28	TRBJ1-2	TRBD1	.	TGTGCCAGCAGTGAGCACGGGACAGGGAGGGGAGGCTACACCTTC	CASSEHGTGRGGYTF
TRBV6-1	TRBJ1-2	.	few	TGTGCCAGCAGTGAAGTATCGCCCAGGGCGACGGCTGGCTACACCTTC	CASSEVSPRATAGYTF
TRBV11-2	TRBJ2-2	.	.	TGTGCCAGCAGCTCCCGGTACCGTGGGGAGCTGTTTTTT	CASSSRYRGELFF
TRBV13	TRBJ2-1	TRBD2	.	TGTGCCAGCAGCTCGGAGCGGGGCCGGGGCAATGAGCAGTTCTTC	CASSSERGRGNEQFF
TRBV11-3	TRBJ2-7	TRBD1	.	TGTGCCAGCAGCTCCGACAGGGGGGGCGAGCAGTACTTC	CASSSDRGGEQYF
TRBV19	TRBJ2-7	TRBD1	.	TGTGCCAGTAGTATCGGACAGGGACGAGCCTACGAGCAGTACTTC	CASSIGQGRAYEQYF
TRBV27	TRBJ2-3	TRBD2	.	TGTGCCAGCGCAGGACTAGCGGGAGGAGGAGATACGCAGTATTTT	CASAGLAGGGDTQYF
TRBV10-3	TRBJ1-5	TRBD1	.	TGTGCCACGGGACAGGGGGCCGAAAATCAGCCCCAGCATTTT	CATGQGAENQPQHF
TRBV5-8	TRBJ2-7	TRBD1	.	TGTGCCAGCGACAGGGTAACCTACGAGCAGTACTTC	CASDRVTYEQYF
TRBV19	TRBJ1-5	TRBD1	.	TGTGCCAGTAGTATCCAGGGGACAGATCTACAGCCCCAGCATTTT	CASSIQGTDLQPQHF